The T cell receptor beta chain described here comes from a study of blood T cell repertoires in COVID-19. Trimming took off 4 bases at V and 2 bases at J, with 12 bases between the two ends. In germline, CDR1 is SGHNT, CDR2 YYREEE (reference sequence). The CDR3 is 14 amino acids. The table came from immunoSEQ multiplex PCR; TCRdb's copy has only in-frame clones and leaves some out. The repertoire has 40,000 to 65,000 clones, approximately 84% of them found once; the top ten carry 14% to 15%. The rearrangement links TRBV5-4 to TRBJ2-5, with D perhaps matching TRBD1 (6 bases). The sample consisted of peripheral blood. The clonotype originates from a human donor with active or convalescent COVID-19. The donor label of this sample is uncertain. In DNA, the CDR3 is TGTGCCAGCAGCCGGGACCAGGGGCAAGAGACCCAGTACTTC. Amino acids: CASSRDQGQETQYF.